The clone carrying this T cell receptor (beta chain) was picked up many times. RNA served as the template for amplifying TCR beta CDR3 regions. The workflow started with a first-round RT-PCR run with HTBI primers and then moved on to a second-round multiplex PCR. TCRdb re-called the multiplex PCR reads with MiXCR, one entry per CDR3 protein. The sample has 170,000 or so distinct CDR3 sequences, 30% to 45% seen once. Fresh peripheral blood, around 9.3 ml, was the PBMC source. V dropped 0 bases and J dropped 4 bases, with 9 bases sitting between them. Per the germline V gene, CDR1 is ENHRY and CDR2 is SYGVKD. The length of the CDR3 is 15 residues. This specimen comes from a study of Graves' ophthalmopathy and Graves' hyperthyroidism. Study-wide background: Peripheral blood collection took place at initial diagnosis, before any treatment.

The specimen was peripheral blood. This TCR derives from a middle-aged woman with Graves' ophthalmopathy. The chain couples TRBV10-3 to TRBJ1-4; D is perhaps TRBD1 (6 bases). This CDR3 is CAISESQGRNEKLFF. For the CDR3, the DNA is TGTGCCATCAGTGAGTCACAGGGCCGTAATGAAAAACTGTTTTTT.